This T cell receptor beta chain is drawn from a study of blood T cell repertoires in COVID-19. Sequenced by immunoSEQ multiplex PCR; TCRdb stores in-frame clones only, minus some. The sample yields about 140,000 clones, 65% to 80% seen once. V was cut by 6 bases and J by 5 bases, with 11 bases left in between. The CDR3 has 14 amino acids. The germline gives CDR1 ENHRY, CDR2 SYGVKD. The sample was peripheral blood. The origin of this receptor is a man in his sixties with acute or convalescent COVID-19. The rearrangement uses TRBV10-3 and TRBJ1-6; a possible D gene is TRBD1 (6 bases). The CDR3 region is CAIRPQGNNSPLHF. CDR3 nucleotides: TGTGCCATCAGGCCCCAGGGGAATAATTCACCCCTCCACTTT.